The present T cell receptor beta chain was sequenced within a study of human T cells and chemical hapten exposure. V was pared by 0 bases and J by 4 bases, with 6 bases of the junction left unmatched. CDR3 size: 16 residues. Germline V lookup: CDR1 ENHRY, CDR2 SYGVKD. Study-level findings and limits: Patch test score was positively correlated with the counts of PT1 expanded TCRs.

Time point given: patch test 2, 6 weeks after DPC sensitization. The treatment is: therapeutic diphenylcyclopropenone sensitization with weekly scalp DPC. Suited to DPC and affected by alopecia, the donors ranged from 18 to 70 years old. A single record per CDR3 protein comes from TCRdb applying MiXCR to the RACE reads. Counted here are about 140,000 distinct CDR3 sequences, approximately 10% occurring once; the ten biggest clones make up about 1.3%. The sample holds many counts of this clonotype. Antigen unknown. The TCR originated in a woman aged 45-65 years with alopecia areata. Some clones in this sample may be carry-over from other donors' samples. The sample was whole blood, taken in connection with sensitization to the hapten diphenylcyclopropenone (DPC). This sequence joins TRBV10-3 and TRBJ2-3, with 8 positions matching TRBD2. The CDR3 is CAISESAGGAADTQYF. The CDR3 bases are TGTGCCATCAGTGAGTCTGCGGGAGGAGCAGCAGATACGCAGTATTTT.